A single sample gave rise to the 29 T cell receptor beta chains below, sequenced in a study of T cells in Graves' hyperthyroidism and ophthalmopathy. Researchers took RNA transcripts and amplified the TCR beta CDR3 regions from them. RT-PCR in the first round (using the HTBI primer set) targeted the TCR CDR3. TCRdb re-called the multiplex PCR reads through MiXCR, storing one row per CDR3 protein. The sample gives some 270,000 distinct CDR3 sequences, roughly 15% of which show up once; approximately 7.9% is in the top ten. Sequenced: blood. The receptors shown here come from a woman between 40 and 55 years old with Graves' hyperthyroidism.

V gene TRBV12-3 or TRBV12-4 combines with J gene TRBJ2-2; a weak D match, TRBD1 (6 bases). CDR3 length equals 14 residues. Trimming took 2 bases from V and 5 from J, leaving 9 bases between them. CDR3 loop: CASSLTGRTGELFF. CDR3 in DNA: TGTGCCAGCAGTTTAACAGGGCGGACCGGGGAGCTGTTTTTT.

The chain uses TRBV7-8 and TRBJ1-1; maybe TRBD1 (6 bases). V was trimmed by 0 bases and J by 5 bases, leaving 16 bases between them. The CDR3 contains 16 residues. The germline V gene encodes CDR1 SGHVS and CDR2 FQNEAQ. CDR3 nucleotide sequence: TGTGCCAGCAGCTTAGCGCCGCAGGGGAGTTTAACTGAAGCTTTCTTT. Its protein is CASSLAPQGSLTEAFF. The whole variable domain, remainder taken from reference TRBV7-8 and TRBJ1-1, is GAGVSQSPRYKVAKRGQDVALRCDPISGHVSLFWYQQALGQGPEFLTYFQNEAQLDKSGLPSDRFFAERPEGSVSTLKIQRTQQEDSAVYLCASSLAPQGSLTEAFFGQGTRLTVV.

CDR3 DNA sequence: TGTGCCACCAGTGATCCGAGGACTAGCGACTACGAGCAGTACTTC. Amino acid sequence: CATSDPRTSDYEQYF. The chain has TRBV24-1 and TRBJ2-7; 9 bases are shared with TRBD2. J gave up 3 bases and V 3 bases, and 5 bases lay outside the gene matches. Germline V CDR1 and CDR2: KGHDR, SFDVKD. There are 15 residues in the CDR3.

This clonotype was found many times. V usage is TRBV27 and J usage is TRBJ1-2; 9 positions agree with TRBD1. The CDR3 totals 15 residues. The ends lost 6 bases at V and 8 bases at J; junction bases unmatched: 13. CDR1 is MNHEY and CDR2 is SMNVEV in the germline V gene (reference sequence). The CDR3 DNA follows: TGTGCCAGCAGAGAGGAGGACAGGGGCGGGGGAGGCTACACCTTC. This codes for CASREEDRGGGGYTF.

At least ten counts were recorded for this clonotype. The chain couples TRBV29-1 to TRBJ1-5; possibly TRBD1 for D (5 bases). Germline loops: CDR1 SQVTM, CDR2 ANQGSEA. This CDR3 contains 13 residues. Trimming shortened V by 6 bases and J by 9 bases, and 18 bases separated the two germline ends. CDR3 coding DNA: TGCAGCGTCGAATGGCAGGGAGGAGGGCCCCAGCATTTT. Protein: CSVEWQGGGPQHF.

The table lists this clonotype with many counts. The chain combines TRBV7-2 with TRBJ2-5, with TRBD2 identical over 11 bases. The germline gives CDR1 SGHTA, CDR2 FQGNSA. With V trimmed by 2 bases and J by 6 bases, 8 bases remained unmatched. CDR3 size: 16 residues. CDR3 sequence: CASSLSVTSGSKTQYF. CDR3 DNA sequence: TGTGCCAGCAGCTTATCCGTTACTAGCGGGAGCAAGACCCAGTACTTC.

This clonotype showed up many times. The V and J genes are TRBV2 and TRBJ2-1; 10 bases match TRBD2. The CDR3 runs 16 residues. CDR1 and CDR2 (germline): SNHLY, FYNNEI. The V and J ends lost 3 bases and 9 bases, in that order; junction bases with no gene match: 11. The CDR3 DNA is TGTGCCAGCAGTGATTATCGCAGCGGGAGGGCCGTTGAGCAGTTCTTC. It yields the protein CASSDYRSGRAVEQFF.

A word on this clonotype: Germline and junction disagree at one end, which may indicate a read error. This chain uses TRBV19 with TRBJ2-7, with TRBD2 identical over 7 bases. CDR1 LNHDA and CDR2 SQIVND come from the germline V gene (reference sequence). This CDR3 is 16 amino acids long. The CDR3 loop reads CASSHFQRDGSYGQYF. For the CDR3, the DNA is TGTGCCAGTAGTCATTTCCAGCGGGACGGCTCCTACGGGCAGTACTTC.

This clonotype has ten or more counts. The chain employs TRBV7-8 and TRBJ1-5; a possible D gene is TRBD1 (6 bases). In germline, CDR1 is SGHVS, CDR2 FQNEAQ. The CDR3 runs 16 residues. V lost 5 bases and J lost 4, with 18 bases in between. The CDR3 is CASSPPPRRGNQPQHF. As DNA, the CDR3 is TGTGCCAGCAGCCCTCCCCCCCGCAGGGGAAATCAGCCCCAGCATTTT. The full variable domain, rest sourced from reference TRBV7-8 and TRBJ1-5, is GAGVSQSPRYKVAKRGQDVALRCDPISGHVSLFWYQQALGQGPEFLTYFQNEAQLDKSGLPSDRFFAERPEGSVSTLKIQRTQQEDSAVYLCASSPPPRRGNQPQHFGDGTRLSIL.

This clonotype occurred many times. The chain carries TRBV28 and TRBJ1-3; 8 nucleotides align to TRBD1. The ends lost 5 bases at V and 0 bases at J; junction bases unmatched: 15. CDR3 length: 19 residues. CDR1 is MDHEN, CDR2 SYDVKM, per germline. The DNA of the CDR3 is TGTGCCAGCAGTCCCGGTGGGACAGGCCTCGGCGGCTCTGGAAACACCATATATTTT. Protein sequence: CASSPGGTGLGGSGNTIYF.

This chain connects TRBV6-1 to TRBJ2-5, with 14 positions matching TRBD2. The CDR3 sequence is 18 residues long. Losses at the gene ends were 5 bases for V and 5 bases for J; bases not matched to a gene: 13. The germline V gene encodes CDR1 MNHNS and CDR2 SASEGT. CDR3 nucleotides: TGTGCCAGCAGTACCCCCCGACTAGCGGGAGGGATGCGGGAGACCCAGTACTTC. The encoded protein is CASSTPRLAGGMRETQYF.

CDR3 loop: CASSWVTGQPIRSKQYF. The CDR3 nucleotides read TGTGCCAGCAGCTGGGTTACGGGACAGCCGATACGATCCAAGCAGTACTTC. The rearrangement joins TRBV5-5 to TRBJ2-7, with 7 bases identical to TRBD1. CDR1 and CDR2 from the germline V gene are SGHKS and YYEKEE (reference sequence). J lost 8 bases, V lost 3 bases, and 20 bases had no gene match. The CDR3 spans 17 residues.

This clonotype was recorded a few times. A much larger clone differs from this one at a single base, so this may be a read error. The V and J genes are TRBV20-1 and TRBJ1-1; TRBD1 is a possible D gene (6 bases). The CDR3 has 15 amino acids. From germline, CDR1 is DFQATT and CDR2 SNEGSKA (reference sequence). Here the CDR3 DNA reads TGCAGCCAACAACGCCGGGACGGGGGGCGAGCTGAAGCTTTCTTT. This codes for CSQQRRDGGRAEAFF.

This clonotype was seen a handful of times. The chain recombines TRBV5-5 with TRBJ2-5; 7 nucleotides agree with TRBD1. In germline, CDR1 is SGHKS, CDR2 YYEKEE (reference sequence). V trimming: 4 bases; J trimming: 5 bases; junction bases outside the gene matches: 20. The CDR3 spans 18 residues. CDR3 DNA sequence: TGTGCCAGCAGCCTACAGGGGATGAGCAAAATCGCGTGGGAGACCCAGTACTTC. It yields the protein CASSLQGMSKIAWETQYF. The full variable domain, its missing parts supplied by reference TRBV5-5 and TRBJ2-5, is DAGVTQSPTHLIKTRGQQVTLRCSPISGHKSVSWYQQVLGQGPQFIFQYYEKEERGRGNFPDRFSARQFPNYSSELNVNALLLGDSALYLCASSLQGMSKIAWETQYFGPGTRLLVL.

This clonotype was counted at least ten times. This chain uses TRBV2 with TRBJ1-6; D unresolved. Trimming took off 1 base at V and 11 bases at J, with 9 bases between the two ends. This CDR3 region has 13 residues. Germline values: CDR1 SNHLY, CDR2 FYNNEI. The DNA for the CDR3 is TGTGCCAGCAGTGAAGGTGGGGAGACACCCCTCCACTTT. Its protein product is CASSEGGETPLHF.

The V call is TRBV18, the J call TRBJ2-3, with 8 positions matching TRBD2. The CDR3 consists of 15 residues. CDR1 is KGHSH and CDR2 is LQKENI in the germline V gene. V trimming: 5 bases; J trimming: 3 bases; junction bases outside the gene matches: 7. CDR3 sequence reads: CASSTGTRGTDTQYF. DNA of the CDR3: TGTGCCAGCTCAACCGGGACTAGGGGAACAGATACGCAGTATTTT.

In DNA, the CDR3 is TGCGCCAGCAGCCCTCGGACAGTGGGCGGTAGCACTGAAGCTTTCTTT. It translates to CASSPRTVGGSTEAFF. This chain links TRBV4-1 with TRBJ1-1, with D perhaps TRBD1 (6 bases). The V gene lost 4 bases and the J gene lost 4 bases, with 19 bases spanning the gap. The CDR3 runs 16 residues. Germline V gene sequence: CDR1 MGHRA, CDR2 YSYEKL.

In its sample, this clonotype was seen a few times. V gene TRBV4-1 combines with J gene TRBJ2-2; perhaps TRBD1 as D (6 bases). Germline V CDR1 and CDR2: MGHRA, YSYEKL. The CDR3 has 17 residues. Between the trimmed V and J ends, which lost 2 bases and 4 bases, there was a span of 17 bases. This chain's CDR3 is CASSQNRATLVTGELFF. The CDR3 DNA reads as TGCGCCAGCAGCCAAAACAGGGCCACCCTTGTCACCGGGGAGCTGTTTTTT.

A note on this clonotype: Being one base from a much bigger clone, this may be a read error. This chain links TRBV10-3 with TRBJ2-7; the D gene is possibly TRBD2 (6 bases). The length of the CDR3 is 14 residues. The germline gives CDR1 ENHRY, CDR2 SYGVKD. Trimming took off 7 bases at V and 3 bases at J, with 16 bases between the two ends. The CDR3 loop reads CAINDGGSGYEQYF. The CDR3 bases are TGTGCCATCAATGATGGCGGTAGCGGCTACGAGCAGTACTTC.

Ten or more counts support this clonotype. The CDR3 coding sequence is TGTGCCAGCAGCTTGGGACAGTACACCGGGGAGCTGTTTTTT. This gives the protein CASSLGQYTGELFF. The chain is built from TRBV5-6 and TRBJ2-2; weak D call: TRBD1 (5 bases). This CDR3 contains 14 residues. The ends were cut back, 0 bases at V and 3 bases at J, with 6 bases in the middle. CDR1 and CDR2 (germline): SGHDT, YYEEEE.

This clonotype was seen only a few times. The J gene is TRBJ2-3, the V gene TRBV7-2, with a weak D call TRBD2 (5 bases). Germline V lookup: CDR1 SGHTA, CDR2 FQGNSA. V was pared by 5 bases and J by 9 bases, with 12 bases between. The CDR3 has 12 residues. As DNA, the CDR3 is TGTGCCAGCAGCCAACTAGGTCTAACGCAGTATTTT. This translates into CASSQLGLTQYF.

This clonotype was seen a few times. The rearrangement links TRBV19 to TRBJ1-1; D not certain. V lost 5 bases and J 4 bases, leaving 8 bases between the germline ends. Germline-derived CDR1 and CDR2 are LNHDA and SQIVND (reference sequence). This CDR3 contains 12 residues. The CDR3 sequence is CASSARFTEAFF. The CDR3, as DNA: TGTGCCAGTAGTGCTCGTTTCACTGAAGCTTTCTTT.

There are many counts of this clonotype. The chain recombines TRBV7-2 with TRBJ1-5; a weak D match, TRBD1 (5 bases). CDR3 length equals 16 residues. Looked up from germline, CDR1 is SGHTA and CDR2 is FQGNSA. The V end lost 1 base, the J end lost 6 bases, and 16 bases lay between the germline ends. CDR3 loop: CASSLVLSRVGQPQHF. In DNA form, the CDR3 reads TGTGCCAGCAGCTTAGTTTTGAGCAGGGTAGGTCAGCCCCAGCATTTT.

This clonotype was found many times. The gene calls are TRBV2 and TRBJ2-3; 11 bases fit TRBD2. This CDR3 spans 15 amino acids. Per the germline V gene, CDR1 is SNHLY and CDR2 is FYNNEI. V gave up 6 bases and J gave up 2 bases; unmatched junction bases: 4. CDR3 loop: CASSRLAGITDTQYF. The CDR3 DNA follows: TGTGCCAGCAGCCGACTAGCGGGGATCACAGATACGCAGTATTTT.

This clonotype was seen at least ten times. This CDR3 reads CSVENGSGRTSYEQYF. CDR3 DNA: TGCAGCGTCGAAAATGGTAGCGGGCGGACGTCCTACGAGCAGTACTTC. The chain has TRBV29-1 and TRBJ2-7; 7 bases match TRBD2. In germline, CDR1 is SQVTM, CDR2 ANQGSEA. V gave up 6 bases and J gave up 1 base; unmatched junction bases: 15. The CDR3 runs to 16 residues.

This clonotype was detected many times. The genes are TRBV28 and TRBJ2-1, with D tentatively TRBD1 or TRBD2 (6 bases each). This CDR3 region has 15 residues. V dropped 3 bases and J dropped 9 bases, with 18 bases sitting between them. Germline CDR1 is MDHEN and CDR2 is SYDVKM. CDR3 DNA: TGTGCCAGCAGTTTGGCAGGGGCACTAGCCACTGAGCAGTTCTTC. Protein: CASSLAGALATEQFF.

This clonotype was detected many times. The chain uses TRBV6-5 and TRBJ2-5; a weak D match, TRBD1 (6 bases). V was trimmed by 0 bases and J by 3 bases, leaving 11 bases between them. CDR1 and CDR2 from the germline V gene are MNHEY and SVGAGI. The length of the CDR3 is 15 residues. This CDR3 reads CASSYSTGLEETQYF. DNA of the CDR3: TGTGCCAGCAGTTACTCGACAGGTCTGGAAGAGACCCAGTACTTC.

V and J are TRBV15 and TRBJ1-2; D is unclear. The V gene lost 0 bases and the J gene lost 5 bases, with 10 bases spanning the gap. The CDR3 is made up of 14 amino acids. CDR1 is LNHNV and CDR2 is YYDKDF in the germline V gene (reference sequence). The CDR3 DNA reads TGTGCCACCAGCAGAGATCGCTGGGGATATGGCTACACCTTC. Encoded protein: CATSRDRWGYGYTF.

This clonotype was observed a handful of times. The genes are TRBV10-3 and TRBJ2-6, with 10 bases matching TRBD1. CDR1 is ENHRY, CDR2 SYGVKD, per germline. CDR3 length equals 18 residues. The J segment lost 4 bases and the V segment lost 2 bases, leaving 8 bases of the junction unmatched. The CDR3 reads CAISEMTGGGFGANVLTF. In DNA form, the CDR3 reads TGTGCCATCAGTGAGATGACAGGGGGCGGATTCGGGGCCAACGTCCTGACTTTC.